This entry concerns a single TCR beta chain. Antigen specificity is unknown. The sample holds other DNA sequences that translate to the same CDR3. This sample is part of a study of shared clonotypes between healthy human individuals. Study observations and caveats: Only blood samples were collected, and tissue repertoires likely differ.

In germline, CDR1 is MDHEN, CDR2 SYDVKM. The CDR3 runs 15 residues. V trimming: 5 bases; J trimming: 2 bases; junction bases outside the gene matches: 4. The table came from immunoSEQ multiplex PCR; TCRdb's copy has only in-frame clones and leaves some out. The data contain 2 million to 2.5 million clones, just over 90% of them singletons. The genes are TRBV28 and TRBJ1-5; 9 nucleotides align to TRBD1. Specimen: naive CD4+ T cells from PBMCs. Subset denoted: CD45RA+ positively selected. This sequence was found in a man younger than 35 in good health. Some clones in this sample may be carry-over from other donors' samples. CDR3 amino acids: CASSPRDRGNQPQHF. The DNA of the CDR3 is TGTGCCAGCAGTCCCCGGGACAGGGGCAATCAGCCCCAGCATTTT.